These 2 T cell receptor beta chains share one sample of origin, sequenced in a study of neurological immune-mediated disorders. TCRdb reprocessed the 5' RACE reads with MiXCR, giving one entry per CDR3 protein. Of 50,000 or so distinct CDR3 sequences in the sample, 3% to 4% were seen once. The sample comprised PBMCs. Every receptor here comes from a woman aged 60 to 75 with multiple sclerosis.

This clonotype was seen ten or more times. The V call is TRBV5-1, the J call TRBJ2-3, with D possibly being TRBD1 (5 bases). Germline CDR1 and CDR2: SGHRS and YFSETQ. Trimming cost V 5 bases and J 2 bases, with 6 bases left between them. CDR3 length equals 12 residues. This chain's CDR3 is CASRTDTDTQYF. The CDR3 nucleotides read TGCGCCAGCAGGACAGACACAGATACGCAGTATTTT.

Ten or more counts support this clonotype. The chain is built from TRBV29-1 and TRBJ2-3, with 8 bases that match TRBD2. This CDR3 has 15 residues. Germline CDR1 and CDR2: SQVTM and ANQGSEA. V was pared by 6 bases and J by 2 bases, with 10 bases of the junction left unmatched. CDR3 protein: CSVGGRAGDTDTQYF. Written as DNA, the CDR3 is TGCAGCGTCGGGGGACGAGCGGGGGACACAGATACGCAGTATTTT.